Below, one TCR beta chain is given with its context. Here immunoSEQ multiplex PCR was the method, and the copy in TCRdb shows in-frame clones only, minus some. This sample has about 380,000 clones; approximately 95% occur once, and the top ten carry approximately 0.02%. The data were obtained in a study of shared T cell receptors in the human thymus. Trimming took 3 bases from V and 3 from J, leaving 8 bases between them. CDR3 size: 12 residues. Germline CDR1 is GTSNPN and CDR2 is SVGIG (reference sequence). This clonotype originated in a human donor. V and J are TRBV30 and TRBJ1-2; D uncertain. Sequenced sample: thymocytes. The CDR3 here is CAWRAADYGYTF. CDR3 in DNA: TGTGCCTGGAGGGCCGCTGACTATGGCTACACCTTC.